This TCR beta chain is from a study of radiation and T cells in renal cell carcinoma. Remarks on this clone: Its antigen remains unknown.

General observations from the study: In blood, top tumor clones expanded by 2 weeks, shrinking by 4. Pretreatment tumor biopsies were lacking, so baseline clonotypes are unknown.

TCRdb's table, derived via immunoSEQ multiplex PCR, lists solely in-frame clones and lacks some. The table includes roughly 130,000 clones, roughly 84% detected once. Noted time point: baseline pretreatment blood. Treatment indicated: 15 Gy SBRT to primary tumor, nephrectomy 4 weeks later. This renal cell carcinoma was of the clear cell type. This receptor was obtained from a woman between 45 and 60 years old with renal cell carcinoma. The source material was blood, sampled from a patient whose treatment included radiotherapy and nephrectomy.

The chain's CDR3 is CASSQGGLGNEQFF. The CDR3 DNA is TGTGCCAGCAGCCAGGGGGGCCTTGGAAATGAGCAGTTCTTC. V and J are TRBV9 and TRBJ2-1; D may be TRBD1 (7 bases). The V end lost 4 bases, the J end lost 7 bases, and 15 bases lay between the germline ends. The CDR3 extends over 14 amino acids. Germline V gene sequence: CDR1 SGDLS, CDR2 YYNGEE.